Listed below are T cell receptor beta chains from one sample, sequenced in a study of OX40 agonist ivuxolimab in advanced cancers. Libraries were prepared by immunoSEQ multiplex PCR; TCRdb keeps only in-frame clonotypes and omits some of them. The sample lists about 41,000 clones; around 87% were seen once. This sample comprised CD4+ or CD8+ T cells sorted from blood, obtained in a trial of the OX40 agonist ivuxolimab. The receptors stem from an adult with an advanced solid tumor such as melanoma, head and neck, liver or kidney cancer. Each CDR3 is given with its conserved first and last residue. Fields, in order: D gene, clone size, J gene, V gene, CDR3 protein, CDR3 DNA. A D gene is named only where the DNA matches it firmly. Clone sizes are given selectively: once, few, many, or a class where the clone is expanded.

>TRBD1|-|TRBJ1-5|TRBV6-5
CASSRQGRNQPQHF
TGTGCCAGCAGTCGACAGGGACGAAATCAGCCCCAGCATTTT
>-|-|TRBJ1-1|TRBV6-6
CASSYSIWAEAFF
TGTGCCAGCAGTTACTCGATCTGGGCTGAAGCTTTCTTT
>-|-|TRBJ1-5|TRBV6-1
CASSARDQEPQHF
TGTGCCAGCAGTGCGAGGGATCAAGAGCCCCAGCATTTT
>TRBD2|-|TRBJ2-1|TRBV9
CASSELGTSGRTQQFF
TGTGCCAGCAGCGAGTTGGGGACTAGCGGGAGGACACAGCAGTTCTTC
>TRBD2|-|TRBJ2-5|TRBV7-8
CASRTGGSLQTQYF
TGTGCCAGCAGAACTGGCGGGAGCTTACAGACCCAGTACTTC
>-|-|TRBJ1-1|TRBV4-1
CASSQTRTVLEAFF
TGCGCCAGCAGCCAGACACGAACGGTACTTGAAGCTTTCTTT
>-|-|TRBJ1-3|TRBV5-1
CASSLGSSGNTIYF
TGCGCCAGCAGCTTGGGCAGCTCTGGAAACACCATATATTTT
>-|few|TRBJ2-3|TRBV7-9
CASSLARNTDTQYF
TGTGCCAGCAGCTTAGCCAGGAACACAGATACGCAGTATTTT
>TRBD2|-|TRBJ2-3|TRBV5-1
CASSLSGSLDTQYF
TGCGCCAGCAGCCTTAGCGGGAGTTTGGATACGCAGTATTTT
>-|once|TRBJ1-3|TRBV6-1
CASSELGSGGGGNTIYF
TGTGCCAGCAGTGAACTGGGCTCTGGGGGAGGTGGAAACACCATATATTTT
>-|-|TRBJ2-3|TRBV7-8
CASSNVHTDTQYF
TGTGCCAGCAGCAATGTACACACAGATACGCAGTATTTT
>TRBD2|-|TRBJ2-7|TRBV6-5
CASSSSGRASFYEQYF
TGTGCCAGCAGTTCTAGCGGGAGGGCCTCCTTCTACGAGCAGTACTTC
>-|-|TRBJ2-7|TRBV5-6
CASSLTGDTRRRQYF
TGTGCCAGCAGCTTGACTGGGGACACCCGAAGGAGGCAGTACTTC
>TRBD1|-|TRBJ1-2|TRBV16
CASSPNQGVDYGYTF
TGTGCCAGCAGCCCTAATCAGGGGGTTGACTATGGCTACACCTTC
>-|-|TRBJ1-2|TRBV6-1
CASSFNRRNYTF
TGTGCCAGCAGTTTCAATCGCAGGAACTACACCTTC